Presented here are 26 T cell receptor beta chains from one specimen sequenced in a study of cytomegalovirus exposure and HLA in healthy donors. PCR involved 60 Vbeta and 13 Jbeta primers. Here immunoSEQ multiplex PCR was the method, and the copy in TCRdb shows in-frame clones only, minus some. The table shows some 200,000 clones, with around 70% occurring only once. Sample: PBMCs. These receptor sequences come from a man aged 40-50 years in good health and CMV-seropositive.

This chain connects TRBV13 to TRBJ2-1; perhaps TRBD1 as D (6 bases). Deletions cut 0 bases from V and 5 bases from J, with 8 bases between. The length of the CDR3 is 14 residues. The germline gives CDR1 PRHDT, CDR2 FYEKMQ (reference sequence). In DNA form, the CDR3 reads TGTGCCAGCAGCTTAGGGGGGGCGGACAATGAGCAGTTCTTC. Translated, it gives CASSLGGADNEQFF. The whole variable domain, filled in from reference TRBV13 and TRBJ2-1, reads AAGVIQSPRHLIKEKRETATLKCYPIPRHDTVYWYQQGPGQDPQFLISFYEKMQSDKGSIPDRFSAQQFSDYHSELNMSSLELGDSALYFCASSLGGADNEQFFGPGTRLTVL.

This clone was seen only once. The chain carries TRBV5-1 and TRBJ2-7; D perhaps matches TRBD2 (5 bases). Germline V gene sequence: CDR1 SGHRS, CDR2 YFSETQ. V lost 2 bases and J lost 1, with 10 bases in between. This CDR3 comprises 14 residues. As DNA, the CDR3 is TGCGCCAGCAGCTTCGACGGACTTTCCTACGAGCAGTACTTC. Encoded protein: CASSFDGLSYEQYF.

The gene calls are TRBV5-6 and TRBJ2-4, with TRBD1 as a possible D gene (6 bases). V lost 2 bases to trimming and J lost 15 bases, with 15 bases between them. Per germline, CDR1 SGHDT and CDR2 YYEEEE. There are 12 residues in the CDR3. The CDR3 region has the DNA TGTGCCAGCAGCTTTCAGGGGTCGCCGGGGTACTTC. Amino acid sequence: CASSFQGSPGYF.

This rearrangement joins TRBV6-1 to TRBJ1-2; the D gene is possibly TRBD1 (5 bases). CDR3 length: 14 residues. Germline CDR1 reads MNHNS; CDR2 reads SASEGT. Trimming removed 6 bases at V and 3 bases at J, with 14 bases between. The CDR3 is CASRPRGADYGYTF. CDR3 DNA: TGTGCCAGCAGACCTAGGGGCGCCGACTATGGCTACACCTTC.

The chain combines TRBV7-9 with TRBJ1-2, with D perhaps TRBD1 (6 bases). Looked up from germline, CDR1 is SEHNR and CDR2 is FQNEAQ (reference sequence). The V gene lost 5 bases and the J gene lost 7 bases, with 17 bases spanning the gap. The CDR3 has 14 residues. DNA for the CDR3: TGTGCCAGCAGCCCGGGACATCCTAGGGGTGGCTACACCTTC. Its translation is CASSPGHPRGGYTF.

The chain carries TRBV19 and TRBJ1-2; D may be TRBD1 (6 bases). The CDR3 runs 14 residues. Germline CDR1 LNHDA, CDR2 SQIVND (reference sequence). V dropped 5 bases and J dropped 6 bases, with 16 bases sitting between them. CDR3 coding DNA: TGTGCCAGTAGTGGCCTACAGGGAGTCGATGGCTACACCTTC. This translates into CASSGLQGVDGYTF.

This clone was seen just once. The chain recombines TRBV6-5 with TRBJ2-7; 9 positions match TRBD1. Per the germline V gene, CDR1 is MNHEY and CDR2 is SVGAGI. Trimming removed 7 bases from V and 7 bases from J; junction bases left unmatched: 8. The CDR3 covers 13 residues. This CDR3 is CASNIQGAGEQYF. The CDR3 nucleotides read TGTGCCAGCAACATACAGGGGGCCGGGGAGCAGTACTTC.

The chain employs TRBV4-3 and TRBJ2-6, with D maybe TRBD1 (6 bases). Germline loops: CDR1 LGHNA, CDR2 YSLEER. The CDR3 is 16 amino acids. V was clipped by 0 bases and J by 2 bases, with 8 bases between them. The CDR3 nucleotides are TGCGCCAGCAGCCAAGACAGGGGTACTGGGGCCAACGTCCTGACTTTC. Protein: CASSQDRGTGANVLTF.

The chain is built from TRBV7-3 and TRBJ2-1; 11 bases are a match to TRBD2. With V trimmed by 5 bases and J by 6 bases, 6 bases remained unmatched. The CDR3 runs to 15 residues. CDR1 SGHTA and CDR2 FQGTGA come from the germline V gene. CDR3 sequence (DNA): TGTGCCAGCAGCGCGGGACTAGCGGTCCCCAATGAGCAGTTCTTC. It yields the protein CASSAGLAVPNEQFF.

The chain carries TRBV29-1 and TRBJ1-1, with 7 positions matching TRBD1. Germline lookup yields CDR1 SQVTM and CDR2 ANQGSEA. There are 12 residues in the CDR3. J lost 6 bases, V lost 7 bases, and 8 bases had no gene match. CDR3 in DNA: TGCAGCGCTCGATTCCAGGGGGCTGAAGCTTTCTTT. Translating it yields CSARFQGAEAFF.

V is TRBV7-7 and J is TRBJ2-1; TRBD2 matches 11 bases. The CDR3 totals 15 residues. Germline V CDR1 and CDR2: SSHAT, FNYEAQ (reference sequence). Germline trimming cut 5 bases from V and 9 bases from J; bases unmatched to any gene: 9. The CDR3 bases are TGTGCCAGCAGCCCCCTAGCGGGGGGAGCTGGTGAGCAGTTCTTC. This gives the protein CASSPLAGGAGEQFF.

The chain is built from TRBV7-8 and TRBJ2-2; the match to TRBD2 covers 12 bases. With V trimmed by 1 base and J by 4 bases, 4 bases remained unmatched. This CDR3 is 17 amino acids long. From germline, CDR1 is SGHVS and CDR2 FQNEAQ. CDR3 residues: CASSLELAGGSTGELFF. CDR3 sequence (DNA): TGTGCCAGCAGCTTAGAACTAGCGGGGGGTTCCACCGGGGAGCTGTTTTTT.

The chain carries TRBV15 and TRBJ1-2, with TRBD1 matching 7 bases. J was trimmed by 7 bases and V by 0 bases; bases with no gene match: 8. The CDR3 is 15 residues long. Germline V gives CDR1 LNHNV, CDR2 YYDKDF (reference sequence). The CDR3 here is CATSRDRKGGRGYTF. The CDR3 DNA follows: TGTGCCACCAGCAGAGATCGAAAAGGGGGCCGTGGCTACACCTTC.

This chain links TRBV6-5 with TRBJ1-2; tentatively, D is TRBD1 (6 bases). Germline CDR1 and CDR2: MNHEY and SVGAGI. The CDR3 sequence is 14 residues long. V lost 4 bases, J lost 4 bases, and 13 bases lay in between. The CDR3 loop reads CASSLLGGAYGYTF. CDR3 nucleotide sequence: TGTGCCAGCAGTTTGCTGGGGGGGGCCTATGGCTACACCTTC.

The J gene is TRBJ2-7, the V gene TRBV19; a weak D match, TRBD1 (6 bases). Germline assignment: CDR1 LNHDA and CDR2 SQIVND (reference sequence). V lost 6 bases to trimming and J lost 5 bases, with 11 bases between them. This CDR3 is built from 12 residues. CDR3 loop: CASRQGNNEQYF. DNA for the CDR3: TGTGCCAGTAGACAGGGTAATAACGAGCAGTACTTC.

Worth noting for this clone: Other DNA sequences within the sample encode an identical CDR3. The J gene is TRBJ2-3, the V gene TRBV5-1; D is uncertain. Trimming took off 1 base at V and 6 bases at J, with 6 bases between the two ends. The CDR3 sequence is 12 residues long. Per the germline V gene, CDR1 is SGHRS and CDR2 is YFSETQ. The CDR3 sequence: CASSLTADTQYF. In DNA, the CDR3 is TGCGCCAGCAGCTTGACCGCGGATACGCAGTATTTT.

This clone was seen only once. The V gene is TRBV27, the J gene TRBJ2-2; 7 nucleotides line up with TRBD2. Germline values: CDR1 MNHEY, CDR2 SMNVEV (reference sequence). V lost 1 base and J lost 5; bases outside the gene matches: 1. This CDR3 has 14 residues. CDR3 DNA sequence: TGTGCCAGCAGTTTATTGGGGGGGACCGGGGAGCTGTTTTTT. Its protein product is CASSLLGGTGELFF.

This clone was seen a single time. The chain employs TRBV7-2 and TRBJ1-6; 8 bases fit TRBD1. From germline, CDR1 is SGHTA and CDR2 FQGNSA. The V segment lost 1 base and the J segment 8 bases; nucleotides outside the gene matches: 4. This CDR3 has 15 amino acids. CDR3 sequence: CASSLVAGGDSPLHF. In DNA, the CDR3 is TGTGCCAGCAGCTTAGTTGCAGGGGGCGATTCACCCCTCCACTTT.

This clone was observed a few times. This sequence joins TRBV27 and TRBJ1-5; D is uncertain. This CDR3 comprises 10 residues. Germline CDR1 is MNHEY and CDR2 is SMNVEV (reference sequence). The germline V and J ends were trimmed by 11 bases and 6 bases, with 8 bases remaining between them. The CDR3 loop reads CAPTPQPQHF. The CDR3, as DNA: TGTGCCCCCACTCCTCAGCCCCAGCATTTT.

This rearrangement joins TRBV4-1 to TRBJ1-2; maybe TRBD1 (6 bases). The CDR3 has 14 amino acids. Trimming removed 1 base at V and 10 bases at J, with 16 bases between. Germline CDR1 MGHRA, CDR2 YSYEKL. CDR3 in DNA: TGCGCCAGCAGCCAAGGTGTCGGACAGCAGGACTACACCTTC. Translating gives CASSQGVGQQDYTF.

The chain couples TRBV4-3 to TRBJ1-1, with TRBD1 as a possible D gene (5 bases). The CDR3 extends over 12 amino acids. Trimming shortened V by 4 bases and J by 6 bases, and 9 bases separated the two germline ends. Per germline, CDR1 LGHNA and CDR2 YSLEER. CDR3 region: CASSPGGAEAFF. DNA of the CDR3: TGCGCCAGCAGCCCCGGGGGGGCTGAAGCTTTCTTT.

This chain connects TRBV19 to TRBJ1-5; D is unresolved. CDR3 length equals 16 residues. V gave up 3 bases and J gave up 0 bases, with 12 bases separating them. Germline V gene lookup returns CDR1 LNHDA and CDR2 SQIVND (reference sequence). The CDR3 reads CASSILQATSNQPQHF. DNA for the CDR3: TGTGCCAGTAGTATTTTGCAGGCCACTAGCAATCAGCCCCAGCATTTT.

To note about this clone: This sample includes further DNA sequences coding for the same CDR3. This chain uses TRBV10-3 with TRBJ1-5; D is unclear. Trimming stripped 0 bases from V and 0 bases from J, with 6 bases between. Germline values: CDR1 ENHRY, CDR2 SYGVKD. The CDR3 sequence is 15 residues long. In DNA form, the CDR3 reads TGTGCCATCAGTGAGTCACAGTATAGCAATCAGCCCCAGCATTTT. Its translation is CAISESQYSNQPQHF.

In its sample, this clone was seen once. The chain couples TRBV6-1 to TRBJ2-7; 13 bases match TRBD2. The CDR3 is 18 amino acids. J lost 0 bases, V lost 0 bases, and 5 bases had no gene match. Per germline, CDR1 MNHNS and CDR2 SASEGT. This chain's CDR3 is CASSEALTSGGFSYEQYF. Here the CDR3 DNA reads TGTGCCAGCAGTGAAGCGCTGACTAGCGGGGGGTTCTCCTACGAGCAGTACTTC.

The chain uses TRBV7-2 and TRBJ1-2; tentatively, D is TRBD1 (6 bases). Trimming took off 5 bases at V and 4 bases at J, with 14 bases between the two ends. The CDR3 covers 14 residues. Germline V lookup: CDR1 SGHTA, CDR2 FQGNSA. In nucleotides, the CDR3 is TGTGCCAGCAGCAAGCAGGGGAGTGGCTATGGCTACACCTTC. It codes for CASSKQGSGYGYTF.

The chain uses TRBV4-2 and TRBJ1-5, with TRBD1 matching over 10 bases. The CDR3 is made up of 15 amino acids. Trimming cost V 0 bases and J 5 bases; bases outside gene matches: 1. The V gene's germline CDR1 is LGHNA and CDR2 YNFKEQ. CDR3 sequence: CASSQEDRGDQPQHF. CDR3 bases: TGTGCCAGCAGCCAAGAGGACAGGGGGGATCAGCCCCAGCATTTT.